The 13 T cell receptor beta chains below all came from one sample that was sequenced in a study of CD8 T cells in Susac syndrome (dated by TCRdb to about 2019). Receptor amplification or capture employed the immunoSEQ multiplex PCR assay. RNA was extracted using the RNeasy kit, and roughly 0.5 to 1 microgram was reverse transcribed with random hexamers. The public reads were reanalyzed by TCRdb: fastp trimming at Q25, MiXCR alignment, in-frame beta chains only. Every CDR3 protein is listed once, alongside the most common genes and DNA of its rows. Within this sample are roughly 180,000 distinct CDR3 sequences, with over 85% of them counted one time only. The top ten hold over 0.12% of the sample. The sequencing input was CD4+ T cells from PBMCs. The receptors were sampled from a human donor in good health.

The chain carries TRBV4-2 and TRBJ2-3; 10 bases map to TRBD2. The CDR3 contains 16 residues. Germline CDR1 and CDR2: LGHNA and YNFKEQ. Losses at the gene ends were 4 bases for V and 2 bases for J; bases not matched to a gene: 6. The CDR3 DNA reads TGTGCCAGCAGCCCTCGGACTAGCGGTCCCACAGATACGCAGTATTTT. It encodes CASSPRTSGPTDTQYF.

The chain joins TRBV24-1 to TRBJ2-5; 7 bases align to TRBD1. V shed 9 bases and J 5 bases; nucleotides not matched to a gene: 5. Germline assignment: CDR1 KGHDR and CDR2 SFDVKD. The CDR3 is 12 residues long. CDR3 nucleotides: TGTGCCACCGGGGACAGTACTGAGACCCAGTACTTC. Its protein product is CATGDSTETQYF.

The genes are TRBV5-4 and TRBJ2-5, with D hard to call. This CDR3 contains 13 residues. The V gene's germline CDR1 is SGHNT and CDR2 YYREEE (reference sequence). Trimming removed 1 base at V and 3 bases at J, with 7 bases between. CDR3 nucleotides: TGTGCCAGCAGCTTGAAAAGGGAAGAGACCCAGTACTTC. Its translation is CASSLKREETQYF.

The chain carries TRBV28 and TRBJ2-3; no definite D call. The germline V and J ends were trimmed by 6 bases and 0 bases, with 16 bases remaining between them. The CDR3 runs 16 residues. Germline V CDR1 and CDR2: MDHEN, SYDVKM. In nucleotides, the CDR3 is TGTGCCAGCAGACGGCCCCCTGCCTCTAGCACAGATACGCAGTATTTT. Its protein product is CASRRPPASSTDTQYF.

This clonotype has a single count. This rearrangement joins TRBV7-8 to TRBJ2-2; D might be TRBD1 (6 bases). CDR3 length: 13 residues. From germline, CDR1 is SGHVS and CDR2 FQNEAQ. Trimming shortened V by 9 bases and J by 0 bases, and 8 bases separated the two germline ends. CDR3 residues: CASGGPNTGELFF. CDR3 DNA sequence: TGTGCCAGTGGGGGCCCGAACACCGGGGAGCTGTTTTTT.

Here the CDR3 reads CASSQERGSGNTIYF. The CDR3 bases are TGCGCCAGCAGCCAAGAGAGGGGCTCTGGAAACACCATATATTTT. This rearrangement joins TRBV4-3 to TRBJ1-3; a weak D match, TRBD1 (5 bases). The CDR3 has 15 amino acids. V lost 0 bases to trimming and J lost 0 bases, with 6 bases between them. Germline V lookup: CDR1 LGHNA, CDR2 YSLEER.

CDR3 in amino acids: CASSQDGGTSGVRGEQFF. The CDR3 bases are TGCGCCAGCAGCCAAGATGGGGGGACTAGCGGGGTTCGTGGGGAGCAGTTCTTC. This sequence joins TRBV4-1 and TRBJ2-1, with 13 bases identical to TRBD2. This CDR3 region has 18 residues. V lost 0 bases to trimming and J lost 10 bases; unmatched junction nucleotides: 12. Germline V CDR1 and CDR2: MGHRA, YSYEKL.

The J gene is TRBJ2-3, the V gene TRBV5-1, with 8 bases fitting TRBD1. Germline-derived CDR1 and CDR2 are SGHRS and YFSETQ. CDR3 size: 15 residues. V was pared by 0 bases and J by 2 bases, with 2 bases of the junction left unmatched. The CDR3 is CASSLVGQDTDTQYF. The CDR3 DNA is TGCGCCAGCAGCTTGGTGGGACAGGACACAGATACGCAGTATTTT.

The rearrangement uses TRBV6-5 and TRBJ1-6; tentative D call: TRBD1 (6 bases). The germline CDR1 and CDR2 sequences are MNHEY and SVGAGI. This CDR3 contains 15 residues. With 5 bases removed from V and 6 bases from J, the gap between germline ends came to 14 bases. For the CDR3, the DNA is TGTGCCAGCAGTCAACGACAGGAATTTAATTCACCCCTCCACTTT. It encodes CASSQRQEFNSPLHF.

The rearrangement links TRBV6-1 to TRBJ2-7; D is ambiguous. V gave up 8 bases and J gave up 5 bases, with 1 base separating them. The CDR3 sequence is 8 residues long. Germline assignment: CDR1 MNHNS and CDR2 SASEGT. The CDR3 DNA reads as TGTGCCAGCCACGAGCAGTACTTC. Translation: CASHEQYF.

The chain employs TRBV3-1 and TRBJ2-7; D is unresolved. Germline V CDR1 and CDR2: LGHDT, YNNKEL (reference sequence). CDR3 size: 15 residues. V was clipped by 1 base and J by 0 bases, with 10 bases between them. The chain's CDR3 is CASSQGSLISYEQYF. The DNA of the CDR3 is TGTGCCAGCAGCCAAGGTTCCTTAATCTCCTACGAGCAGTACTTC.

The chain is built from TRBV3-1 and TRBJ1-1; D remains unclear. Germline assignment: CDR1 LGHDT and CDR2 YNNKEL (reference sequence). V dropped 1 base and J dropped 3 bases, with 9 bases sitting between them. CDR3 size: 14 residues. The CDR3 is CASSQVARDTEAFF. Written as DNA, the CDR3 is TGTGCCAGCAGCCAAGTGGCACGAGACACTGAAGCTTTCTTT.

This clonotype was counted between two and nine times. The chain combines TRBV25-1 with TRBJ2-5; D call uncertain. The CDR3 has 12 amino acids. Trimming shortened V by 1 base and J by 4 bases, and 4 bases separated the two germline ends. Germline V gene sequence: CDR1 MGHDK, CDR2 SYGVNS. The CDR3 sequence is CASSESRETQYF. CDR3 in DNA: TGTGCCAGCAGTGAATCCCGAGAGACCCAGTACTTC.